The rows below give T cell receptor beta chains drawn from one sample of a study of Ad26.COV2.S vaccination and SARS-CoV-2 variants. Clones were sequenced by immunoSEQ multiplex PCR, and TCRdb holds only the in-frame ones, with some missing. The table includes about 320,000 clones, roughly 86% detected once. The sample consisted of peripheral blood, taken in a trial of Ad26.COV2.S vaccine versus placebo. The receptors come from a person between 18 and 59 years old who received the Ad26.COV2.S COVID-19 vaccine or a placebo. Each CDR3 is given with its conserved first and last residue. Fields, in order: clone size, D gene, V gene, J gene, CDR3 protein, CDR3 DNA. The D gene is left open where the match is weak. Size is omitted from some rows. Given values are once, few, many or a class for expanded clones.

size: .; D: TRBD1; V: TRBV10-2; J: TRBJ2-1; CDR3: CASKLDRGQNEQFF; DNA: TGCGCCAGCAAACTGGACAGGGGGCAAAATGAGCAGTTCTTC
size: .; D: TRBD1; V: TRBV27; J: TRBJ1-1; CDR3: CASSVAGTGGAGTEAFF; DNA: TGTGCCAGCAGTGTCGCCGGGACAGGGGGCGCGGGGACTGAAGCTTTCTTT
size: .; D: TRBD2; V: TRBV7-3; J: TRBJ2-3; CDR3: CASSLNGLAVGDTQYF; DNA: TGTGCCAGCAGCCTGAATGGGCTAGCGGTTGGAGATACGCAGTATTTT
size: .; D: .; V: TRBV15; J: TRBJ1-5; CDR3: CATSRDPLQPQHF; DNA: TGTGCCACCAGCAGAGATCCACTGCAGCCCCAGCATTTT
size: .; D: TRBD1; V: TRBV6-5; J: TRBJ2-7; CDR3: CASSLTGTGAREQYF; DNA: TGTGCCAGCAGTCTCACCGGGACAGGGGCCCGCGAGCAGTACTTC
size: .; D: TRBD1; V: TRBV7-2; J: TRBJ1-2; CDR3: CASSLPGGFYGYTF; DNA: TGTGCCAGCAGCTTACCAGGGGGTTTCTATGGCTACACCTTC
size: few; D: TRBD1; V: TRBV7-8; J: TRBJ1-1; CDR3: CASSSNRGRRGTEAFF; DNA: TGTGCCAGCAGCTCGAACAGGGGCCGCAGAGGGACTGAAGCTTTCTTT
size: few; D: .; V: TRBV7-6; J: TRBJ2-7; CDR3: CASSLKPQGRASYEQYF; DNA: TGTGCCAGCAGCCTAAAGCCCCAGGGCAGGGCCTCCTACGAGCAGTACTTC
size: .; D: .; V: TRBV6-5; J: TRBJ2-7; CDR3: CASIDSPQFQREQYF; DNA: TGTGCCAGCATCGACAGCCCCCAGTTCCAGCGCGAGCAGTACTTC
size: .; D: .; V: TRBV3-1/TRBV3-2; J: TRBJ1-6; CDR3: CASSPRQPNSPLHF; DNA: TGTGCCAGCAGCCCCCGACAGCCTAATTCACCCCTCCACTTT
size: .; D: .; V: TRBV3-1/TRBV3-2; J: TRBJ1-2; CDR3: CASSQVQDGYTF; DNA: TGTGCCAGCAGCCAAGTCCAGGATGGCTACACCTTC
size: once; D: TRBD1; V: TRBV2; J: TRBJ1-5; CDR3: CASSGQGVGPQHF; DNA: TGTGCCAGCAGTGGACAGGGCGTAGGGCCCCAGCATTTT
size: .; D: TRBD1; V: TRBV30; J: TRBJ1-6; CDR3: CAWSWDSRKDYNSPLHF; DNA: TGTGCCTGGAGTTGGGACAGCCGAAAAGACTATAATTCACCCCTCCACTTT
size: .; D: .; V: TRBV19; J: TRBJ1-2; CDR3: CASSNQLDYYGYTF; DNA: TGTGCCAGTAGTAATCAGTTAGACTACTATGGCTACACCTTC
size: once; D: .; V: TRBV18; J: TRBJ2-7; CDR3: CASSPTAGAPYGQYF; DNA: TGTGCCAGCTCACCAACGGCAGGGGCCCCCTACGGGCAGTACTTC
size: .; D: .; V: TRBV10-1; J: TRBJ1-2; CDR3: CASSESKAYGYTF; DNA: TGCGCCAGCAGTGAGTCGAAAGCCTATGGCTACACCTTC
size: .; D: .; V: TRBV5-1; J: TRBJ2-7; CDR3: CASSPPASPYEQYF; DNA: TGCGCCAGCAGCCCTCCGGCGAGTCCCTACGAGCAGTACTTC
size: .; D: TRBD1; V: TRBV19; J: TRBJ1-1; CDR3: CASSIPGKGQGGAEAFF; DNA: TGTGCCAGTAGTATACCGGGAAAGGGACAGGGAGGCGCTGAAGCTTTCTTT
size: .; D: TRBD1; V: TRBV11-2; J: TRBJ2-7; CDR3: CASAIRDRVYEQYF; DNA: TGTGCCAGCGCGATCCGGGACAGGGTTTACGAGCAGTACTTC
size: .; D: .; V: TRBV27; J: TRBJ2-3; CDR3: CASSLAAYFTDTQYF; DNA: TGTGCCAGCAGTTTAGCGGCCTATTTCACAGATACGCAGTATTTT
size: few; D: .; V: TRBV18; J: TRBJ1-1; CDR3: CASSPLQGRDFTEAFF; DNA: TGTGCCAGCTCACCATTACAGGGAAGAGATTTCACTGAAGCTTTCTTT
size: few; D: .; V: TRBV29-1; J: TRBJ2-2; CDR3: CSVQTGRSGELFF; DNA: TGCAGCGTTCAGACAGGGAGGAGCGGGGAGCTGTTTTTT
size: .; D: .; V: TRBV19; J: TRBJ2-3; CDR3: CASRDRATDTQYF; DNA: TGTGCCAGTAGAGATAGGGCCACAGATACGCAGTATTTT
size: .; D: .; V: TRBV2; J: TRBJ2-5; CDR3: CASSEGRGGGTQYF; DNA: TGTGCCAGCAGTGAGGGCCGTGGAGGAGGGACCCAGTACTTC
size: once; D: .; V: TRBV7-2; J: TRBJ1-2; CDR3: CASSLGGSSKNYGYTF; DNA: TGTGCCAGCAGCTTAGGGGGCTCCTCCAAGAACTATGGCTACACCTTC
size: .; D: .; V: TRBV5-4; J: TRBJ1-2; CDR3: CASSSGPGYGYTF; DNA: TGTGCCAGCAGCTCGGGACCTGGCTATGGCTACACCTTC
size: .; D: .; V: TRBV30; J: TRBJ1-2; CDR3: CAWAPRGGNYGYTF; DNA: TGTGCCTGGGCCCCGCGGGGTGGAAACTATGGCTACACCTTC
size: .; D: .; V: TRBV5-5; J: TRBJ2-1; CDR3: CASSLEALSSYNEQFF; DNA: TGTGCCAGCAGCTTGGAGGCCCTCAGCTCCTACAATGAGCAGTTCTTC
size: few; D: TRBD1; V: TRBV10-3; J: TRBJ1-5; CDR3: CAISATGTGDNQPQHF; DNA: TGTGCCATCAGTGCCACCGGGACAGGGGACAATCAGCCCCAGCATTTT
size: .; D: TRBD1; V: TRBV7-2; J: TRBJ2-2; CDR3: CASSPRDRGGTGELFF; DNA: TGTGCCAGCAGCCCCCGGGACAGGGGGGGCACCGGGGAGCTGTTTTTT
size: .; D: .; V: TRBV5-1; J: TRBJ1-5; CDR3: CASSLSGDQPQHF; DNA: TGCGCCAGCAGCTTGTCTGGGGATCAGCCCCAGCATTTT
size: .; D: .; V: TRBV19; J: TRBJ1-5; CDR3: CASSGPNQPQHF; DNA: TGTGCCAGTAGTGGTCCCAATCAGCCCCAGCATTTT
size: few; D: .; V: TRBV19; J: TRBJ1-3; CDR3: CAISGPTKDNSGNTIYF; DNA: TGTGCCATTTCCGGGCCCACCAAAGACAACTCTGGAAACACCATATATTTT
size: .; D: .; V: TRBV7-2; J: TRBJ1-2; CDR3: CASSLSLRWGADYGYTF; DNA: TGTGCCAGCAGCTTATCACTACGGTGGGGGGCCGACTATGGCTACACCTTC
size: .; D: .; V: TRBV7-8; J: TRBJ2-1; CDR3: CASSTRLETHNEQFF; DNA: TGTGCCAGCAGCACCCGACTAGAAACCCACAATGAGCAGTTCTTC
size: .; D: .; V: TRBV5-4; J: TRBJ2-3; CDR3: CASSWRDTQYF; DNA: TGTGCCAGCAGCTGGAGGGATACGCAGTATTTT
size: .; D: .; V: TRBV7-2; J: TRBJ1-2; CDR3: CASSPNRAANYGYTF; DNA: TGTGCCAGCAGCCCAAACAGGGCTGCTAACTATGGCTACACCTTC
size: .; D: TRBD1; V: TRBV7-9; J: TRBJ2-7; CDR3: CASSAPGQGTYEQYF; DNA: TGTGCCAGCAGCGCTCCGGGACAGGGTACCTACGAGCAGTACTTC
size: .; D: .; V: TRBV4-3; J: TRBJ1-1; CDR3: CASSQQGSSTEAFF; DNA: TGCGCCAGCAGCCAACAGGGTAGTAGTACTGAAGCTTTCTTT
size: .; D: .; V: TRBV7-2; J: TRBJ2-5; CDR3: CASSLGGTQYF; DNA: TGTGCCAGCAGCTTAGGAGGGACCCAGTACTTC
size: .; D: TRBD1; V: TRBV18; J: TRBJ1-2; CDR3: CASSHGTGGTNYGYTF; DNA: TGTGCCAGCTCTCACGGGACAGGGGGGACTAACTATGGCTACACCTTC
size: once; D: .; V: TRBV7-2; J: TRBJ1-2; CDR3: CASSLGPINYGYTF; DNA: TGTGCCAGCAGCTTAGGCCCAATTAACTATGGCTACACCTTC
size: .; D: TRBD1; V: TRBV30; J: TRBJ1-5; CDR3: CAWSLTGGDQPQHF; DNA: TGTGCCTGGAGTTTGACAGGGGGTGATCAGCCCCAGCATTTT
size: .; D: .; V: TRBV6-6; J: TRBJ1-6; CDR3: CASSPYGDSPLHF; DNA: TGTGCCAGCAGTCCCTACGGCGATTCACCCCTCCACTTT
size: .; D: .; V: TRBV9; J: TRBJ2-1; CDR3: CASSVEEGEQFF; DNA: TGTGCCAGCAGCGTAGAGGAAGGAGAGCAGTTCTTC
size: .; D: .; V: TRBV18; J: TRBJ2-7; CDR3: CASSPREGGRQQYF; DNA: TGTGCCAGCTCACCCAGGGAGGGGGGGCGGCAGCAGTACTTC
size: .; D: .; V: TRBV6-6; J: TRBJ1-1; CDR3: CASSYSTGASNTEAFF; DNA: TGTGCCAGCAGTTACTCGACGGGGGCAAGTAACACTGAAGCTTTCTTT